This T cell receptor beta chain stems from a study of T cells in Graves' hyperthyroidism and ophthalmopathy (dated by TCRdb to the late 2010s). Background on the whole study: Peripheral blood was sampled at the time of initial diagnosis, prior to any treatment. Prospective prediction of ophthalmopathy was tested in an independent validation cohort consisting of 18 to 20 hyperthyroidism patients and around 16 patients who later progressed to ophthalmopathy. The paper describes TCR Vbeta CDR3 sequencing of 140 or so peripheral blood samples, made up of roughly 40 ophthalmopathy patients, 70 to 80 hyperthyroidism patients and 17 progressor patients. The roughly 100 discovery patients were randomly divided into training and test sets at a 7:3 ratio. To identify TCR V-J signatures that set the groups apart, the researchers used a discovery cohort of about a hundred patients, made up of around 40 with Graves' ophthalmopathy and about 60 with stable Graves' hyperthyroidism. After blood sampling, hyperthyroidism patients were treated with methimazole at a starting dose of 30 mg daily, and ophthalmopathy patients were treated with high-dose intravenous methylprednisolone. Thyroid tissue and blood T-cell repertoires from six Graves' hyperthyroidism patients were also compared in the study. Study-level results and caveats: During validation, the model predicted progression to ophthalmopathy a median of approximately 6 months ahead of onset, with approximately 70% sensitivity and about 72% specificity. Sample size was not statistically predetermined, and blinding of investigators to group allocation was not performed. Most expanded thyroid clonotypes (frequency above 0.001) were also detected in blood, suggesting blood repertoires may reflect thyroid immune responses. A 13 V-J signature model separated ophthalmopathy from stable hyperthyroidism, with approximately 86% sensitivity and 81.08% specificity in cross-validation and 80%/75% in testing.

This clonotype was counted ten times or more. It has no known antigen specificity. No base qualities exist here, and no much larger clone lies one base off it. The TCR beta CDR3 regions were amplified from the RNA transcripts. For the first round of RT-PCR on the TCR CDR3, the HTBI primer set was used together with the Qiagen OneStep RT-PCR kit. Libraries were constructed in a second round of multiplex PCR, after which size selection and purification were carried out. Paired-end sequencing of the libraries was performed with 100 bp reads on an Illumina HiSeq2000. The paper's processing steps were these. SOAPnuke was used to process the raw data, throwing out any read that contained adapters or uncalled bases, had a mean Phred below 15, or lacked an exact constant-primer or identifier match. High-quality paired reads were merged using COPE v1.2.5, and each unique nucleotide sequence was defined as a clonotype. MiTCR v1.1 was used to align the clonotypes against IMGT TRBV, TRBD and TRBJ reference segments. The analysis was restricted to V-J combinations with a frequency above 0.0001, which together covered approximately 99% of the repertoires. A TCS score was defined as the ratio between F50 (clonal expansion) and ExV (chaos), using BLOSUM62-based TCRdist between CDR3 peptides within each V-J. Welch's t-statistics and random forest reduced approximately 520 V-J features to 13, which were used in a naive Bayes classifier (R e1071). TCRdb trimmed the raw reads at Q25, called clones with MiXCR and kept productive beta chains. Here each entry gathers all rows of one CDR3 protein and keeps the most common genes and DNA. These V and J calls derive from TCRdb rather than the authors' analysis. The sample table records about 380,000 distinct CDR3 sequences; 15% to 20% of these occur just once. Less than 45% of the sample is taken by the ten largest.

Ophthalmopathy patients had moderately to severely active disease, Clinical Activity Score of at least 3, NOSPECS grade of at least 4, and duration under 3 months. Any patient with an uncontrolled infection, another autoimmune disease, pregnancy or lactation was excluded. Diagnoses were established on the basis of clinical symptoms, serum thyroxine and TRAb, thyroid ultrasound, and orbital computed tomography. PBMCs were isolated from more than 8 ml of fresh peripheral blood by Ficoll-Paque density gradient centrifugation. Total RNA was extracted with Trizol reagent, and quality was checked on an Agilent 2100 Bioanalyzer. From the cysteine up to the phenylalanine, the CDR3 has a length of 13 residues. The entry retains the CDR3 DNA only, 39 bases that are in frame from base 1. V ends up 5 bases short and J 6 bases short, with an unmatched junction base count of 7. From a lookup of the germline V gene (reference sequence), CDR1 and CDR2 are DFQATT and SNEGSKA.

Sequenced sample: blood. The receptor was isolated from a man aged 18-30 years with Graves' ophthalmopathy. The sequence joins TRBV20-1 to TRBJ1-5, and 7 junction bases match TRBD1. The DNA sequence is as follows: TGCAGTGCTGGTGGGACAGCAAGTCAGCCCCAGCATTTT. It specifies CSAGGTASQPQHF.